This T cell receptor (beta chain) was sequenced during a study of T-cell memory formation after mild COVID-19. This clonotype has a count of ten or more. Per germline, CDR1 SGHRS and CDR2 YFSETQ. The CDR3 has 16 residues. Between the trimmed V and J ends, which lost 4 bases and 5 bases, there was a span of 21 bases. MiXCR, run by TCRdb on the 5' RACE reads, gives a single entry per CDR3 protein. The repertoire includes around 370,000 distinct CDR3 sequences, around 21% of them detected once, and approximately 12% sits in the top ten. V gene TRBV5-1 combines with J gene TRBJ2-5; D is possibly TRBD1 or TRBD2 (5 bases each). This sequence was found in an adult woman who had mild COVID-19 (a few samples of this study predate the infection). Cell type and time point are not known. Sequencing was carried out using PBMCs or a T cell subset sorted from them (not recorded which). CDR3 loop: CASSIDGTARWETQYF. CDR3 DNA: TGCGCCAGCAGCATCGACGGGACGGCTAGGTGGGAGACCCAGTACTTC.